This TCR beta chain is from a study of T cells after yellow fever vaccination. TCRdb processed the 5' RACE reads anew with MiXCR; each CDR3 protein has one entry. The sample lists 200,000 to 300,000 distinct CDR3 sequences, more than 3.5% occurring once. The CDR3 length is 13 residues. Germline V gene lookup returns CDR1 MNHEY and CDR2 SVGEGT. Deletions cut 4 bases from V and 5 bases from J, with 11 bases between. This clonotype was counted between two and nine times. The clonotype originates from a man younger than 35 who received the YFV17D yellow fever vaccine. Sequences were derived from PBMCs, sampled 15 days after the yellow fever booster vaccination. The chain is built from TRBV6-2 or TRBV6-3 and TRBJ1-2; no clear D gene. The CDR3 nucleotides are TGTGCCAGCAGTTTTGATGGCAGATATGGCTACACCTTC. Residues: CASSFDGRYGYTF.